The 6 T cell receptor beta chains reported below all come from one sample, sequenced in a study of T-cell reconstitution after alpha-beta-depleted transplantation in children. TCRbeta library preparation incorporated unique molecular identifiers. MiXCR, applied by TCRdb to the PCR reads, yields one record per CDR3 protein. The sample lists 300,000 to 400,000 distinct CDR3 sequences, roughly 13% occurring once. This specimen consisted of PBMCs, obtained from the stem cell graft. These receptors originate from a human donor who donated a stem cell graft to a child with Fanconi anemia.

This clonotype was counted between two and nine times. This rearrangement joins TRBV4-2 to TRBJ1-5, with D possibly TRBD1 on 6 matching bases. Between the trimmed V and J ends, which lost 0 bases and 7 bases, there was a span of 19 bases. The CDR3 covers 17 residues. The germline gives CDR1 LGHNA, CDR2 YNFKEQ. For the CDR3, the DNA is TGTGCCAGCAGCCAAGAGGGGGTGGGAGGGGGTGGGCAGCCCCAGCATTTT. This gives the protein CASSQEGVGGGGQPQHF.

This clonotype came up a few times. The V and J genes are TRBV28 and TRBJ2-5, with 10 bases matching TRBD2. V was pared by 1 base and J by 2 bases, with 4 bases of the junction left unmatched. Per germline, CDR1 MDHEN and CDR2 SYDVKM. CDR3 length: 16 amino acids. The CDR3 loop reads CASSLLAGGLQETQYF. For the CDR3, the DNA is TGTGCCAGCAGTTTATTAGCGGGGGGCCTTCAAGAGACCCAGTACTTC.

This clonotype was detected only a few times. The chain carries TRBV5-6 and TRBJ1-3, with a tentative D call TRBD1 (6 bases). Trimming pared 4 bases from V and 0 bases from J, leaving 17 bases between. The germline V gene encodes CDR1 SGHDT and CDR2 YYEEEE. This CDR3 comprises 17 residues. The CDR3 coding sequence is TGTGCCAGCAGCCCTCGGACGGGGGCCCTCTCTGGAAACACCATATATTTT. The encoded protein is CASSPRTGALSGNTIYF. Supplemented by reference TRBV5-6 and TRBJ1-3, the full variable domain reads DAGVTQSPTHLIKTRGQQVTLRCSPKSGHDTVSWYQQALGQGPQFIFQYYEEEERQRGNFPDRFSGHQFPNYSSELNVNALLLGDSALYLCASSPRTGALSGNTIYFGEGSWLTVV.

This clonotype was seen a handful of times. This chain uses TRBV28 with TRBJ2-7; no firm D call. V was pared by 3 bases and J by 4 bases, with 13 bases between. Germline CDR1 reads MDHEN; CDR2 reads SYDVKM. The CDR3 loop spans 14 amino acids. The CDR3 DNA reads TGTGCCAGCAGTTTTGGGTCGGGCGGTTACGAGCAGTACGTC. This translates into CASSFGSGGYEQYV.

In this sample, this clonotype turned up a few times. J is TRBJ1-5 and V is TRBV2, with 8 positions matching TRBD1. The CDR3 runs 14 residues. The ends lost 6 bases at V and 5 bases at J; junction bases unmatched: 6. Germline V lookup: CDR1 SNHLY, CDR2 FYNNEI. In nucleotides, the CDR3 is TGTGCCAGCAGCACACAGGGGGGTGATCAGCCCCAGCATTTT. It codes for CASSTQGGDQPQHF.

This clonotype was counted only a few times. CDR3 amino acids: CSAITGSSGNTIYF. Written as DNA, the CDR3 is TGCAGTGCTATAACAGGCAGCTCTGGAAACACCATATATTTT. The chain combines TRBV20-1 with TRBJ1-3; D is possibly TRBD1 (5 bases). V gave up 4 bases and J gave up 0 bases, with 10 bases separating them. Germline-derived CDR1 and CDR2 are DFQATT and SNEGSKA (reference sequence). The CDR3 length is 14 residues.